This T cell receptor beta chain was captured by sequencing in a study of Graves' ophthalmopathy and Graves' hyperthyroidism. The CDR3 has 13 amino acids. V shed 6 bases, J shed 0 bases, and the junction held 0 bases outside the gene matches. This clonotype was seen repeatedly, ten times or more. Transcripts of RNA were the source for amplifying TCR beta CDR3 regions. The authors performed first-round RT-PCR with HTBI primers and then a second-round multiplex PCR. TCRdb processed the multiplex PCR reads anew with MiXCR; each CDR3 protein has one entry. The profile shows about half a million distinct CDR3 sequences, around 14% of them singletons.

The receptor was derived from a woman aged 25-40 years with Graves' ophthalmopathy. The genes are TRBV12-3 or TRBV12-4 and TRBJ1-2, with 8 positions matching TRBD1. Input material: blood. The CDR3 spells CASRDRANYGYTF. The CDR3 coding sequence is TGTGCCAGCAGGGACAGGGCTAACTATGGCTACACCTTC.